The T cell receptor beta chain described here comes from a study of long-term antiretroviral therapy in people with HIV. Across the study: The earliest specimens came about a decade ahead of the 2015 immediate-ART recommendation. Notes on the study in general: Possibly under older ART regimens, blood was drawn between about 2004 and 2018. Controls exceeded HIV repertoires in CDR3 length range. Clones expanded before ART dominated the repertoire at all time points.

immunoSEQ v3.0 was run at survey level. Using immunoSEQ multiplex PCR, the repertoire was profiled, and TCRdb retains in-frame clones only, with some absent. The data show about 21,000 clones, with 70% to 80% seen just once and roughly an eighth held by the top ten. The V end lost 5 bases, the J end lost 9 bases, and 10 bases lay between the germline ends. Germline V CDR1 and CDR2: SGHAT, FQNNGV. The CDR3 extends over 11 amino acids. This clone was recorded only once. Its antigen is unknown. This material consisted of unsorted PBMCs, taken less than 1.8 years before starting antiretroviral therapy. The chain recombines TRBV11-2 with TRBJ1-1; D remains ambiguous. The receptor was isolated from a woman in her forties with HIV. As DNA, the CDR3 is TGTGCCAGCAGCCCCGATTATAAAGCTTTCTTT. Its translation is CASSPDYKAFF.